One and the same sample provided the 17 T cell receptor beta chains below, sequenced in a study of T cells after yellow fever vaccination. TCRdb reprocessed the 5' RACE reads via MiXCR and lists one record per CDR3 protein. The sample lists 300,000 to 400,000 distinct CDR3 sequences; over 8% were seen once. Sequenced material: PBMCs, taken on the day of the first yellow fever vaccination. The receptors were gathered from a man between 18 and 35 years old who received the YFV17D yellow fever vaccine.

The V gene is TRBV6-1, the J gene TRBJ2-5; 10 bases fit TRBD1. Germline lookup yields CDR1 MNHNS and CDR2 SASEGT. The CDR3 has 15 residues. The CDR3 DNA sequence: TGTGCTACCACCCCGGACAGGGGGTACCAAGAGACCCAGTACTTC. This codes for CATTPDRGYQETQYF.

This rearrangement joins TRBV7-9 to TRBJ2-7; D is unclear. This CDR3 spans 15 amino acids. The germline gives CDR1 SEHNR, CDR2 FQNEAQ (reference sequence). Trimming removed 1 base at V and 3 bases at J, with 13 bases between. The CDR3 here is CASSLEHQALYEQYV. CDR3 DNA sequence: TGTGCCAGCAGCTTAGAGCATCAGGCCCTCTACGAGCAGTACGTC.

In its sample, this clonotype was seen a few times. This rearrangement joins TRBV20-1 to TRBJ1-2, with a weak D call TRBD1 (5 bases). Germline assignment: CDR1 DFQATT and CDR2 SNEGSKA (reference sequence). The CDR3 totals 13 residues. V was pared by 5 bases and J by 2 bases, with 12 bases between. The CDR3 bases are TGCAGTGCTTATACAGGAACCAACTATGGCTACACCTTC. Encoded protein: CSAYTGTNYGYTF.

This clonotype showed up just a few times. The rearrangement joins TRBV9 to TRBJ2-3, with D tentatively TRBD1 (6 bases). CDR1 is SGDLS, CDR2 YYNGEE, per germline. This CDR3 comprises 16 residues. The germline V and J ends were trimmed by 3 bases and 2 bases, with 16 bases remaining between them. The CDR3 bases are TGTGCCAGCAGCGAGCCCCAGACAGGTATCACAGATACGCAGTATTTT. Translation: CASSEPQTGITDTQYF.

At least ten counts were recorded for this clonotype. The chain employs TRBV12-3 or TRBV12-4 and TRBJ2-2; D gene uncertain. This CDR3 has 13 amino acids. Trimming removed 6 bases from V and 7 bases from J, with 12 bases in between. The CDR3 region is CASRNDYGGELFF. DNA for the CDR3: TGTGCCAGCAGAAACGATTATGGCGGGGAGCTGTTTTTT.

In this sample, this clonotype turned up a few times. The chain carries TRBV5-1 and TRBJ1-1; tentative D call: TRBD1 (5 bases). This CDR3 is built from 13 residues. Germline V lookup: CDR1 SGHRS, CDR2 YFSETQ. With 2 bases removed from V and 4 bases from J, the gap between germline ends came to 9 bases. This chain's CDR3 is CASSFGQVTEAFF. CDR3 nucleotides: TGCGCCAGCAGCTTCGGACAAGTCACTGAAGCTTTCTTT.

The chain uses TRBV12-5 and TRBJ1-1; TRBD1 agrees at 9 bases. V shed 6 bases, J shed 5 bases, and the junction held 7 bases outside the gene matches. Germline V CDR1 and CDR2: LGHNT, FRNRAP. This CDR3 spans 14 amino acids. Here the CDR3 DNA reads TGTGCTAGTGGAGCCGGGACAGGGATAACTGAAGCTTTCTTT. It specifies CASGAGTGITEAFF.

This clonotype was picked up many times. V usage is TRBV7-9 and J usage is TRBJ2-3; no firm D call. V dropped 5 bases and J dropped 6 bases, with 15 bases sitting between them. The V gene's germline CDR1 is SEHNR and CDR2 FQNEAQ (reference sequence). The CDR3 covers 14 residues. The chain's CDR3 is CASSKSTPSDTQYF. The DNA for the CDR3 is TGTGCCAGCAGCAAGTCTACCCCCTCGGATACGCAGTATTTT.

This clonotype occurred many times. J is TRBJ1-1 and V is TRBV16; no reliable D call. Looked up from germline, CDR1 is KGHSY and CDR2 is FQNENV. There are 15 residues in the CDR3. V dropped 0 bases and J dropped 0 bases, with 8 bases sitting between them. CDR3 bases: TGTGCCAGCAGCCAATCGTCAGTTATGAACACTGAAGCTTTCTTT. This gives the protein CASSQSSVMNTEAFF.

The chain carries TRBV7-2 and TRBJ2-1, with D maybe TRBD2 (5 bases). The CDR3 length is 17 residues. Trimming took 6 bases from V and 5 from J, leaving 23 bases between them. The germline CDR1 and CDR2 sequences are SGHTA and FQGNSA. The CDR3 here is CASSTNPPPATNNEQFF. The CDR3 DNA reads as TGTGCCAGCAGTACCAACCCACCTCCGGCGACTAACAATGAGCAGTTCTTC.

This clonotype was counted ten times or more. The gene calls are TRBV7-2 and TRBJ2-1, with TRBD1 as a possible D gene (6 bases). Germline loops: CDR1 SGHTA, CDR2 FQGNSA. Trimming removed 5 bases from V and 5 bases from J, with 10 bases in between. The CDR3 consists of 13 residues. The CDR3 reads CASSPGQNNEQFF. The CDR3, as DNA: TGTGCCAGCAGCCCAGGACAGAACAATGAGCAGTTCTTC.

This clonotype was seen a few times. The J gene is TRBJ2-2, the V gene TRBV5-1; no definite D call. V was shortened by 4 bases and J by 4 bases, with 11 bases between the two germline ends. In germline, CDR1 is SGHRS, CDR2 YFSETQ. This CDR3 spans 14 amino acids. The CDR3 region is CASSRYDRTGELFF. CDR3 sequence (DNA): TGCGCCAGCAGCCGCTATGACCGCACCGGGGAGCTGTTTTTT.

V gene TRBV4-3 combines with J gene TRBJ2-1; no clear D gene. The CDR3 has 12 residues. Germline V gives CDR1 LGHNA, CDR2 YSLEER. The germline V and J ends were trimmed by 0 bases and 9 bases, with 6 bases remaining between them. Written as DNA, the CDR3 is TGCGCCAGCAGCCAAGATGCTCGTGAGCAGTTCTTC. Encoded protein: CASSQDAREQFF.

The genes are TRBV23-1 and TRBJ2-7; 12 bases align to TRBD1. TRBV23-1 has ORF status, its function being uncertain. The CDR3 length is 14 residues. Losses at the gene ends were 6 bases for V and 4 bases for J; bases not matched to a gene: 4. The CDR3 here is CASRRDRGQYEQYF. The CDR3 coding sequence is TGCGCCAGCAGAAGGGACAGGGGGCAATACGAGCAGTACTTC.

This chain uses TRBV29-1 with TRBJ2-1, with 7 nucleotides matching TRBD2. The V gene's germline CDR1 is SQVTM and CDR2 ANQGSEA. V dropped 0 bases and J dropped 4; count of bases not matched to a gene: 6. This CDR3 region has 15 residues. CDR3 in amino acids: CSVEDQVGGYNEQFF. The DNA for the CDR3 is TGCAGCGTTGAAGATCAAGTCGGGGGGTACAATGAGCAGTTCTTC.

There are many counts of this clonotype. CDR3 sequence (DNA): TGTGCCAGCTGCGGCGGGGGCGCAGATACGCAGTATTTT. Amino acids: CASCGGGADTQYF. V usage is TRBV2 and J usage is TRBJ2-3; TRBD2 is a possible D gene (7 bases). Germline CDR1 is SNHLY and CDR2 is FYNNEI. V was shortened by 8 bases and J by 4 bases, with 13 bases between the two germline ends. The CDR3 sequence is 13 residues long.

The sample holds a few counts of this clonotype. V is TRBV7-2 and J is TRBJ2-7; D is uncertain. This CDR3 spans 15 amino acids. The V end was cut by 1 base, the J end by 3 bases, with 13 bases between. Per germline, CDR1 SGHTA and CDR2 FQGNSA. The CDR3 region is CASSLGLTIYYEQYF. Here the CDR3 DNA reads TGTGCCAGCAGCTTAGGACTGACCATCTACTACGAGCAGTACTTC.